This TCR beta chain appears in the sequencing data of a study of shared clonotypes between healthy human individuals. Study observations and caveats: Non-shared clonotypes were found to have lower generation probabilities than the clonotypes that were shared by all four of the sorted-subset donors. What naive subsets generally showed was a larger estimated richness than memory subsets showed.

In this sample, this clone turned up once. Its target is not known. CDR3 length: 15 amino acids. J gave up 2 bases and V 8 bases, and 7 bases lay outside the gene matches. Germline V CDR1 and CDR2: MDHEN, SYDVKM. The repertoire was sequenced with immunoSEQ multiplex PCR; TCRdb's copy has only in-frame clones and lacks some. This sample yields 1,400,000 or so clones, of which 98% to 99% are seen a single time; roughly 0.35% belongs to the top ten. This TCR came from a man aged 25 to 40 in good health. The chain is built from TRBV28 and TRBJ2-1; 9 bases agree with TRBD2. The sample was naive CD4+ T cells sorted from blood. The sample's subset: CD45RA+ positively selected. The DNA for the CDR3 is TGTGCCAGCCAAAGGGTAGCGGGGGCCTACAATGAGCAGTTCTTC. Translating it yields CASQRVAGAYNEQFF.